This TCR beta chain was identified in a study of ipilimumab plus nivolumab after autologous stem cell transplantation (dated by TCRdb to the early 2020s). Regarding the complete study: Trial patients received a median of about five ipilimumab doses and roughly eight nivolumab doses. The DLBCL cohort included primary refractory and relapsed disease, with 18-month progression-free survival of roughly 86% and 30% respectively. The trial enrolled patients with high-risk diffuse large B cell lymphoma, mature T cell lymphoma, or multiple myeloma undergoing autologous transplant. Roughly 35 patients made up the trial's intent-to-treat population. Findings and caveats that apply to the study as a whole: Combined checkpoint inhibition appeared tolerable as post-transplant consolidation, according to the authors' conclusion. According to the authors, a biologic rationale for studying the approach further came from T cell receptor repertoire, regulatory T cell phenotype and gut microbiota profiles.

Turning to this clone: Its antigen has not been determined. No much larger clone exists at a distance of one base, and base qualities are not known.

The CDR3 covers 13 residues, taking in both the cysteine and the phenylalanine. Only CDR3 DNA is held: 39 bases, read in frame from base 1. Per the germline V gene, KGHSH is the CDR1 and LQKENI is the CDR2. Deletion took 2 bases off V and 8 bases off J, with a span of 12 bases between the germline ends. Checkpoint therapy began 14 to 28 days after autologous transplant, with ipilimumab given at 1 mg/kg intravenously on day 1 of selected weeks. The nivolumab dose was 3 mg/kg intravenously, delivered on day 1 of weeks 1, 4, 7, 10, and every two weeks through week 26. This was a Phase Ib clinical trial that tested ipilimumab plus nivolumab, given as combined checkpoint inhibition, for consolidation following autologous stem cell transplantation. Library generation was performed with the immunoSEQ multiplex PCR assay. The table was pulled from immuneACCESS by TCRdb, which kept in-frame rearrangements only. Such tables lose some clones; where checked, under half of the loss comes from unresolved V genes, and the rest has no known cause. The sample table shows over 75,000 clones, and 83% are seen once. The ten largest account for 2% to 2.5% of the sample.

The receptor was isolated from a male donor with diffuse large B-cell lymphoma. The sample consisted of PBMCs, taken in a trial of ipilimumab plus nivolumab as post-transplant consolidation. The chain couples TRBV18 to TRBJ1-1; 5 matching bases give a weak D call of TRBD1. The sequenced DNA: TGTGCCAGCTCACCAGGGGGAGAATGGGAAGCTTTCTTT. Its product reads: CASSPGGEWEAFF. Reference TRBV18 and TRBJ1-1 proteins supply the regions before and after the CDR3; the full variable domain is: NAGVMQNPRHLVRRRGQEARLRCSPMKGHSHVYWYRQLPEEGLKFMVYLQKENIIDESGMPKERFSAEFPKEGPSILRIQQVVRGDSAAYFCASSPGGEWEAFFGQGTRLTVV.